What follows describes a single T cell receptor (beta chain). This CDR3 has 14 amino acids. Unmatched junction bases numbered 12, after V lost 7 bases and J lost 8 bases. Germline V gene data show CDR1 as SGHRS and CDR2 as YFSETQ. Original analysis: Out-of-frame sequences were removed, leaving about 2.2 million distinct TCRbeta sequences. Only in-frame clones appear in the TCRdb table, and some are missing; sequencing was by immunoSEQ multiplex PCR. That table furnishes V, J and clone size, whereas the DNA furnished D and trimming. The repertoire includes about 58,000 clones, roughly 85% of them detected once, and 0.5% sits in the top ten. The data were obtained in a study of memory CD4+ T cells and cytomegalovirus serostatus. Study details: Of the healthy Belgian adults, nine or ten were CMV seropositive and 20 to 30 seronegative.

Single viable CD3+CD4+CD8-CD45RO+ cells were sorted as the memory CD4+ T cells. The rearrangement joins TRBV5-1 to TRBJ1-5; 7 bases align to TRBD1. This TCR was recovered from an adult in good health and CMV-seronegative. Some clones in this sample may be carry-over from other donors' samples. The specimen sequenced was memory CD4+ T cells from blood. CDR3 region: CASAKTGKGEPQHF. The CDR3 region has the DNA TGCGCCAGCGCCAAGACAGGGAAGGGCGAGCCCCAGCATTTT. Full variable domain (outside the CDR3, taken from reference TRBV5-1 and TRBJ1-5): KAGVTQTPRYLIKTRGQQVTLSCSPISGHRSVSWYQQTPGQGLQFLFEYFSETQRNKGNFPGRFSGRQFSNSRSEMNVSTLELGDSALYLCASAKTGKGEPQHFGDGTRLSIL.